The present T cell receptor (beta chain) was sequenced within a study of T cell changes during pregnancy in multiple sclerosis. The CDR3 covers 13 residues. Germline V gene data show CDR1 as MDHEN and CDR2 as SYDVKM. The V end lost 6 bases, the J end lost 4 bases, and 13 bases lay between the germline ends. Some clones are missing from TCRdb's copy, which holds only in-frame ones; the method was immunoSEQ multiplex PCR. The sample shows over 50,000 clones, around 90% of them seen only once. The receptor was derived from a female donor with multiple sclerosis, enrolled in a pregnancy study. J is TRBJ2-7 and V is TRBV28; the D gene is possibly TRBD2 (6 bases). The input for sequencing was peripheral blood, taken in the first trimester of pregnancy. The CDR3 DNA is TGTGCCAGCAGCAGCGGGCTGAATTACGAGCAGTACTTC. It translates to CASSSGLNYEQYF.